Listed below are T cell receptor beta chains from one sample, sequenced in a study of shared clonotypes between healthy human individuals. TCRdb's table, derived via immunoSEQ multiplex PCR, lists solely in-frame clones and lacks some. The table records about 490,000 clones, around 80% of them present only once. Sequenced: PBMCs. These receptors came from a woman aged 40 to 50 in good health. Some clones in this sample may be carry-over from other donors' samples. Both conserved end residues are part of each CDR3. The D gene is left open where the match is weak. A clone size is listed for some rows: how often the clone was seen (once, few, many), or a class if it is expanded.

TRBJ1-4	-	-	TRBV6-5	CASKSLATNEKLFF	TGTGCCAGCAAATCCCTGGCAACTAATGAAAAACTGTTTTTT
TRBJ2-2	-	TRBD2	TRBV7-3	CASSSVAGDGGELFF	TGTGCCAGCAGCTCCGTAGCGGGGGACGGCGGGGAGCTGTTTTTT
TRBJ2-1	-	TRBD2	TRBV4-1	CASKPSLGSGGNNEQFF	TGCGCCAGCAAACCCTCGTTAGGTAGCGGGGGTAACAATGAGCAGTTCTTC
TRBJ2-1	-	-	TRBV9	CASSTVPAGSYNEQFF	TGTGCCAGCAGCACGGTCCCCGCCGGCTCCTACAATGAGCAGTTCTTC
TRBJ2-3	-	TRBD2	TRBV28	CASPPAGGRADTQYF	TGTGCCAGTCCACCCGCGGGAGGGCGCGCAGATACGCAGTATTTT
TRBJ2-1	-	-	TRBV4-3	CASSQDRRPSQQFF	TGCGCCAGCAGCCAAGATCGCAGACCTTCCCAGCAGTTCTTC
TRBJ1-1	-	TRBD1	TRBV18	CASSPPSGTGLRNTEAFF	TGTGCCAGCTCACCACCGAGTGGGACAGGGTTGAGGAACACTGAAGCTTTCTTT
TRBJ2-1	-	-	TRBV9	CASSVGPGAGIYNEQFF	TGTGCCAGCAGCGTAGGTCCTGGGGCAGGGATCTACAATGAGCAGTTCTTC
TRBJ2-3	-	-	TRBV7-8	CASSLYRATPTDTQYF	TGTGCCAGCAGCTTGTACCGGGCCACCCCCACAGATACGCAGTATTTT
TRBJ2-2	-	-	TRBV7-8	CASSPRVRGANTGELFF	TGTGCCAGCAGCCCGCGGGTGAGGGGAGCGAACACCGGGGAGCTGTTTTTT
TRBJ2-2	-	-	TRBV5-1	CASSLLSARDTGELFF	TGCGCCAGCAGCTTGCTGAGCGCCCGAGACACCGGGGAGCTGTTTTTT
TRBJ2-6	-	-	TRBV6-5	CASSSPGANVLTF	TGTGCCAGCAGTTCGCCTGGGGCCAACGTCCTGACTTTC
TRBJ2-1	-	-	TRBV7-6	CASSRPGSDEQFF	TGTGCCAGCAGCCGACCCGGGAGCGATGAGCAGTTCTTC
TRBJ2-2	-	-	TRBV30	CAWSRDSGGGELFF	TGTGCCTGGAGTAGGGACTCTGGAGGTGGGGAGCTGTTTTTT
TRBJ1-6	few	TRBD1	TRBV4-1	CASSFDREDNSPLHF	TGCGCCAGCAGCTTCGACAGGGAAGATAATTCACCCCTCCACTTT
TRBJ1-1	-	-	TRBV6-5	CASSPGLANTEAFF	TGTGCCAGCAGTCCAGGGTTGGCGAACACTGAAGCTTTCTTT
TRBJ1-1	-	TRBD1	TRBV5-1	CASSLWDRTNTEAFF	TGCGCCAGCAGCCTCTGGGACAGGACCAACACTGAAGCTTTCTTT
TRBJ2-3	-	-	TRBV28	CASSDQGFDTQYF	TGTGCCAGCAGTGACCAGGGGTTTGATACGCAGTATTTT
TRBJ1-2	-	-	TRBV7-9	CASSLEARAHGYTF	TGTGCCAGCAGCTTAGAGGCCAGGGCTCATGGCTACACCTTC
TRBJ2-2	-	-	TRBV27	CASRRGTGELFF	TGTGCCTCCCGACGGGGCACCGGGGAGCTGTTTTTT
TRBJ1-2	-	-	TRBV11-2	CASSLTAIYGYTF	TGTGCCAGCAGCTTGACAGCTATCTATGGCTACACCTTC
TRBJ2-1	-	TRBD1	TRBV27	CASSPYRGAYNEQFF	TGTGCCAGCAGTCCCTACAGGGGCGCATACAATGAGCAGTTCTTC